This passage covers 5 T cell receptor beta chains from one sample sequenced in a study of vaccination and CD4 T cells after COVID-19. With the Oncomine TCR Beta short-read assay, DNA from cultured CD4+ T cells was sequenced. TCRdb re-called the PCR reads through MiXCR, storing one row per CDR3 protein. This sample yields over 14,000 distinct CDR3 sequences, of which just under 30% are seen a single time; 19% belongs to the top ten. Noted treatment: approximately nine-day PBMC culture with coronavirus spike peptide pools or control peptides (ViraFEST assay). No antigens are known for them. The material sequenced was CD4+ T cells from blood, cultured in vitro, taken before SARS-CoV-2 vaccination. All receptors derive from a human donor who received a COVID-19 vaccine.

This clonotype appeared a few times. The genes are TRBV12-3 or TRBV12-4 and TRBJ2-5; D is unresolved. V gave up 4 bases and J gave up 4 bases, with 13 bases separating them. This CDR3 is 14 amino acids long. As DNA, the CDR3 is TGTGCCAGCAGTTCCCCTATAGTGACAGAGACCCAGTACTTC. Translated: CASSSPIVTETQYF.

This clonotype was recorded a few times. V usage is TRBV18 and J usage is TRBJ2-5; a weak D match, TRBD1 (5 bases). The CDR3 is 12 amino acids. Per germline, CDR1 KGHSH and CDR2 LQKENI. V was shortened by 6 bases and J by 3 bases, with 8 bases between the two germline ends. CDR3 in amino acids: CASSLREETQYF. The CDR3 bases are TGTGCCAGCTCCCTCAGGGAAGAGACCCAGTACTTC.

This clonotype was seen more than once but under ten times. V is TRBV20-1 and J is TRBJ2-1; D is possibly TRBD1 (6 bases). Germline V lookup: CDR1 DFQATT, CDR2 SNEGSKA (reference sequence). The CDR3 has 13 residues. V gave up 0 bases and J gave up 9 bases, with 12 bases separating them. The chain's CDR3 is CSARDQLGGEQFF. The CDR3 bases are TGCAGTGCTAGAGATCAGTTAGGGGGTGAGCAGTTCTTC.

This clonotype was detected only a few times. The CDR3 nucleotides are TGCAGTGCTGGAGTAGGGGCGGACTATGGCTACACCTTC. It codes for CSAGVGADYGYTF. The chain uses TRBV20-1 and TRBJ1-2; weak D call: TRBD1 (5 bases). The length of the CDR3 is 13 residues. V was trimmed by 5 bases and J by 3 bases, leaving 13 bases between them. Germline V CDR1 and CDR2: DFQATT, SNEGSKA (reference sequence).

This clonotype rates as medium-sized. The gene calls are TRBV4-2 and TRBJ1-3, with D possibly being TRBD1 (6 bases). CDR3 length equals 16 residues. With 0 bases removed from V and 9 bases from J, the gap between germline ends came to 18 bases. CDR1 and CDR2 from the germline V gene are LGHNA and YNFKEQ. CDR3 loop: CASSQDQGREGGTIYF. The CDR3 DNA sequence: TGTGCCAGCAGCCAAGATCAGGGGAGGGAGGGGGGCACCATATATTTT.